The sequence of this TCR beta chain was determined in a study of OX40 agonist ivuxolimab in advanced cancers. Turning to the study itself: The study enrolled dose-escalation patients with hepatocellular carcinoma, melanoma, renal cell or head and neck cancer.

Sequencing used immunoSEQ multiplex PCR; TCRdb keeps in-frame clones, though not all of them. Found here are about 90,000 clones, approximately 90% of them singletons; the top ten hold around 0.33%. A word on this clone: Its target is unknown.

Points from the study as a whole: Circulating CD4+ and CD8+ T cells showed clonal expansion by week 6 at 0.1 to 3.0 mg/kg.

Baseline was the first blood sampling point, followed by cycle 4 day 1 and cycle 7 day 1. Trimming pared 6 bases from V and 2 bases from J, leaving 4 bases between. Germline assignment: CDR1 MDHEN and CDR2 SYDVKM. This CDR3 comprises 11 residues. The material was CD4+ or CD8+ T cells sorted from blood, obtained in a trial of the OX40 agonist ivuxolimab. The rearrangement uses TRBV28 and TRBJ1-2; no definite D call. The TCR sequence derives from an adult with an advanced solid tumor such as melanoma, head and neck, liver or kidney cancer. CDR3 coding DNA: TGTGCCAGCAGGCAGAACTATGGCTACACCTTC. Encoded protein: CASRQNYGYTF.